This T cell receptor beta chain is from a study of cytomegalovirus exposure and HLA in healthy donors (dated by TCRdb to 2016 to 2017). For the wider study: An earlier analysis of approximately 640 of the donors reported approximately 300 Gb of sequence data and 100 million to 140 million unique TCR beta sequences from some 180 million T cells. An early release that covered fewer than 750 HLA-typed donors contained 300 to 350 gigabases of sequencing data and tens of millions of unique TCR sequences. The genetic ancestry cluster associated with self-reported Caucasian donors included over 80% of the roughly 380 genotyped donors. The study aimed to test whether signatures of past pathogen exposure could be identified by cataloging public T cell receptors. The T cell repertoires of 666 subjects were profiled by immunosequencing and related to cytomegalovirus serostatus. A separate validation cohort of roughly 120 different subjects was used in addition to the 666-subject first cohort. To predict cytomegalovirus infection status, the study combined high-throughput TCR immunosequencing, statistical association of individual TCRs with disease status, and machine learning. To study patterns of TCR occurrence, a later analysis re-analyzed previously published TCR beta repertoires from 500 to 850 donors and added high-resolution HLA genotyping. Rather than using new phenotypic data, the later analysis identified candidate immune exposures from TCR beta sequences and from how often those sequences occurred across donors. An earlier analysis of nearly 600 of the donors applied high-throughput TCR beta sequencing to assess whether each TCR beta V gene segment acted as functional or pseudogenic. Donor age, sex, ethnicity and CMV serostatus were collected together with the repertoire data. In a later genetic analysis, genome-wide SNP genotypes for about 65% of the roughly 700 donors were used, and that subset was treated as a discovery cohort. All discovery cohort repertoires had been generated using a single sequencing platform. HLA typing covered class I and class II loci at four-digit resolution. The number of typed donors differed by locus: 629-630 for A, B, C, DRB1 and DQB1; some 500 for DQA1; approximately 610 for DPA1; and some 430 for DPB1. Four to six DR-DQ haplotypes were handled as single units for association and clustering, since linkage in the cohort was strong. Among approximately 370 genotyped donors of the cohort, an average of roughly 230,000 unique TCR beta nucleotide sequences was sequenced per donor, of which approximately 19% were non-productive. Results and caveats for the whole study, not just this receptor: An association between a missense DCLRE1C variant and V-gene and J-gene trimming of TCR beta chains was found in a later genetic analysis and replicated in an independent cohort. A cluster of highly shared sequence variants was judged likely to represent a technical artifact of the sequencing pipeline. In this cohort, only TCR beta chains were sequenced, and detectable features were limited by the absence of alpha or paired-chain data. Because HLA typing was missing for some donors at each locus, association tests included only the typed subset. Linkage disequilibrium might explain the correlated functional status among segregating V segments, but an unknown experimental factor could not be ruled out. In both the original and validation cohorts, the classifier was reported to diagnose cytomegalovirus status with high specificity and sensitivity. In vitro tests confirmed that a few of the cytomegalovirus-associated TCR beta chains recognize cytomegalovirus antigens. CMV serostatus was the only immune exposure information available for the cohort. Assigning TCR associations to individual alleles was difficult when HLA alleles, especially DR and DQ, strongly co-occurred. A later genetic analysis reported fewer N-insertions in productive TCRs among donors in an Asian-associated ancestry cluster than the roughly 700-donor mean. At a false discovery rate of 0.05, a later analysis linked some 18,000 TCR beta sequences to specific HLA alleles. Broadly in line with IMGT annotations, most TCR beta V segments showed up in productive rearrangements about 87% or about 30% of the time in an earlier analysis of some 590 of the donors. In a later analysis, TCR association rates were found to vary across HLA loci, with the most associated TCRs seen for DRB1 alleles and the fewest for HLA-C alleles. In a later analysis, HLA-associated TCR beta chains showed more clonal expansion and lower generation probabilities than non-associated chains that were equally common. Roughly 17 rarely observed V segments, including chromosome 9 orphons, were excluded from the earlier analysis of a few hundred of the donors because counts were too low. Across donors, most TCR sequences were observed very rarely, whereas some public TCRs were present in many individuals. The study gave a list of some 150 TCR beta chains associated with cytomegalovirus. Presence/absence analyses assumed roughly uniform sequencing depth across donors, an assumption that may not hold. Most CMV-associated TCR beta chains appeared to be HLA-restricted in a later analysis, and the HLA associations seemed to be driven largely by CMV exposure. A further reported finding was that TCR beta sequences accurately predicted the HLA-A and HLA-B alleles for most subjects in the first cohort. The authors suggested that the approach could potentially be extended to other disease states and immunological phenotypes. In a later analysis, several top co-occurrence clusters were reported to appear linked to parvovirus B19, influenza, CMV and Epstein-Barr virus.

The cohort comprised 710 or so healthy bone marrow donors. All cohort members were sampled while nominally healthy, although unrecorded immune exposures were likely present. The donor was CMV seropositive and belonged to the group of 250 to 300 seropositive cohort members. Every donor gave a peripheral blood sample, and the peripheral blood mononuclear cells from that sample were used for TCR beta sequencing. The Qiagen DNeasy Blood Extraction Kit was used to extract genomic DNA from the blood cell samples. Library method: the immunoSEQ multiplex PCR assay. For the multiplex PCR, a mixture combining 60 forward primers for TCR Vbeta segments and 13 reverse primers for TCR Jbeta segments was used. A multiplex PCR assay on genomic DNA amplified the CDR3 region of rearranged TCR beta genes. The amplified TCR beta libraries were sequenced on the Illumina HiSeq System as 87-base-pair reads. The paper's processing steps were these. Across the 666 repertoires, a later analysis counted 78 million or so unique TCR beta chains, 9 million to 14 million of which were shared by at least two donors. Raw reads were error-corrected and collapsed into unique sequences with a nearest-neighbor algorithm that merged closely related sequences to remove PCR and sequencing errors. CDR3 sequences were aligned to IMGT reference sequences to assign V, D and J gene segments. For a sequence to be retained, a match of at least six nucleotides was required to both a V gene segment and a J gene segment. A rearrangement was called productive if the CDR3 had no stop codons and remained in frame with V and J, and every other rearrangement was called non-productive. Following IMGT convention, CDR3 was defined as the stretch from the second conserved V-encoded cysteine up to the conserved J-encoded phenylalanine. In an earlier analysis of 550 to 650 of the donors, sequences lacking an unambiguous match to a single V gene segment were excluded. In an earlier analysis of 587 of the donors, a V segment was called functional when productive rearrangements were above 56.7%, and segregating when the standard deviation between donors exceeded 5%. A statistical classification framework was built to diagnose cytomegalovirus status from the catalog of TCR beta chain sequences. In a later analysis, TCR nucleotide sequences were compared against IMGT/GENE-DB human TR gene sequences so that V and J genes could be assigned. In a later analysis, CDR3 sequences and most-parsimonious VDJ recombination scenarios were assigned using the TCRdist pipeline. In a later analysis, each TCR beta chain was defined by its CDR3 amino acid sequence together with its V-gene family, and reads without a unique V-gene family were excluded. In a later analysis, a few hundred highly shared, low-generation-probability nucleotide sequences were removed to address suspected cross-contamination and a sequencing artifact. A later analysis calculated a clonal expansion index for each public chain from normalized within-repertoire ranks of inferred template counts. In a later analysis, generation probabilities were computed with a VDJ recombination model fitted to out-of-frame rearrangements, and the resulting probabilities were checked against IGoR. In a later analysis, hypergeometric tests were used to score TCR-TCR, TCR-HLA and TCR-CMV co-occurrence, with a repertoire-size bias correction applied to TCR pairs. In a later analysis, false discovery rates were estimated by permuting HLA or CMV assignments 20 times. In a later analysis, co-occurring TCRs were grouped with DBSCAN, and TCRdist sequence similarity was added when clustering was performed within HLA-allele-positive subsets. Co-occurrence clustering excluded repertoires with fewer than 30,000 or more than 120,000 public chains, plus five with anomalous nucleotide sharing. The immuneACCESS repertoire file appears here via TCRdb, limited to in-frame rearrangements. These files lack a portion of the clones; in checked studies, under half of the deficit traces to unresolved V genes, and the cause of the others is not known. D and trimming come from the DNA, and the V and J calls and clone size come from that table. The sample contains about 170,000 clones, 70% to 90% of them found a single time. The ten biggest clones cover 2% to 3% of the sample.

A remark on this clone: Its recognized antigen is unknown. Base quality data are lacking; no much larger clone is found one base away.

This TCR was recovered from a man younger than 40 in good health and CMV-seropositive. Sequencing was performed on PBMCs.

The DNA sequence is as follows: TGTGCCAGCTCACCAGGGGCAGGGAACACTGAAGCTTTCTTT. Translated, it reads CASSPGAGNTEAFF. The chain is made from TRBV18 and TRBJ1-1; the D gene is perhaps TRBD1, from 5 matching bases. Looking up the germline V gene yields CDR1 KGHSH and CDR2 LQKENI. There are 14 amino acids in the CDR3, from cysteine to phenylalanine inclusive. Only the CDR3 DNA is retained, 42 bases long and in frame from the first base. The trim is 2 bases for V and 1 base for J, with a gap of 8 bases between the germline ends.